The next 31 T cell receptor beta chains were all read from a single sample in a study of blood T cell repertoires in COVID-19. Assay used: immunoSEQ multiplex PCR; TCRdb lists only in-frame clones, some missing. The sample has 150,000 to 200,000 clones, just under 90% seen once. The sequenced sample consisted of peripheral blood. Receptor source: a woman aged 18 to 35 who had recovered from COVID-19.

The rearrangement links TRBV25-1 to TRBJ2-2, with D possibly matching TRBD1 (6 bases). The CDR3 has 15 amino acids. CDR1 is MGHDK, CDR2 SYGVNS, per germline. Between the trimmed V and J ends, which lost 2 bases and 4 bases, there was a span of 11 bases. CDR3 DNA sequence: TGTGCCAGCAGTGAAGCCAGGGGCGTCACCGGGGAGCTGTTTTTT. The encoded protein is CASSEARGVTGELFF.

CDR3 sequence reads: CASTVRQGPYNEQFF. CDR3 coding DNA: TGTGCCAGCACCGTTCGACAGGGACCCTACAATGAGCAGTTCTTC. The rearrangement links TRBV5-5 to TRBJ2-1; 7 nucleotides match TRBD1. The germline V gene encodes CDR1 SGHKS and CDR2 YYEKEE (reference sequence). V lost 6 bases, J lost 2 bases, and 8 bases stayed unmatched. This CDR3 is 15 amino acids long.

The V gene is TRBV6-4, the J gene TRBJ1-2; 8 bases fit TRBD1. J was trimmed by 4 bases and V by 6 bases; bases with no gene match: 4. Germline V gene data show CDR1 as MRHNA and CDR2 as SNTAGT. The CDR3 spans 13 residues. CDR3 bases: TGTGCCAGCAGCTTGGACAGGGCCTATGGCTACACCTTC. It is translated as CASSLDRAYGYTF.

The genes are TRBV19 and TRBJ2-2; D perhaps matches TRBD2 (5 bases). This CDR3 is 13 amino acids long. Looked up from germline, CDR1 is LNHDA and CDR2 is SQIVND (reference sequence). V dropped 7 bases and J dropped 3 bases, with 9 bases sitting between them. CDR3 loop: CASIAGDTGELFF. The CDR3 coding sequence is TGTGCCAGTATAGCCGGGGACACCGGGGAGCTGTTTTTT.

In the case of this clone: Other DNA sequences in the sample encode the same CDR3. This chain connects TRBV3-1 (or the pseudogene TRBV3-2) to TRBJ2-7, with 10 nucleotides matching TRBD2. Germline V gives CDR1 LGHDT, CDR2 YNNKEL (reference sequence). The length of the CDR3 is 16 residues. The CDR3 loop reads CASSPLSGRESYEQYV. In nucleotides, the CDR3 is TGTGCCAGCAGCCCTTTGAGCGGGAGGGAGTCCTACGAGCAGTATGTC.

The chain links TRBV5-4 to TRBJ2-3; 10 bases agree with TRBD2. From germline, CDR1 is SGHNT and CDR2 YYREEE (reference sequence). After removal of 0 bases from V and 2 bases from J, the junction contained 9 bases not matched to a gene. This CDR3 is 18 amino acids long. The CDR3 nucleotides read TGTGCCAGCAGCTTGGCGTCTAGCGGGAGACGGAACACAGATACGCAGTATTTT. Translating it yields CASSLASSGRRNTDTQYF.

The CDR3 DNA sequence: TGTGCCAGCAGCTTAGAAGGGCACCCCGGGAGGGCCGGGTTCTACAATGAGCAGTTCTTC. It codes for CASSLEGHPGRAGFYNEQFF. The chain joins TRBV11-2 to TRBJ2-1; TRBD2 aligns across 8 bases. Germline CDR1 is SGHAT and CDR2 is FQNNGV. The CDR3 contains 20 residues. V lost 0 bases and J lost 3; bases outside the gene matches: 16.

This chain links TRBV19 with TRBJ1-2; a possible D gene is TRBD1 (6 bases). The germline V gene has CDR1 LNHDA and CDR2 SQIVND (reference sequence). Trimming removed 4 bases at V and 0 bases at J, with 12 bases between. This CDR3 has 15 residues. In nucleotides, the CDR3 is TGTGCCAGTAGTAAGACAGGCCGTGCTAACTATGGCTACACCTTC. Its translation: CASSKTGRANYGYTF. Variable domain in full (rest from reference TRBV19 and TRBJ1-2): DGGITQSPKYLFRKEGQNVTLSCEQNLNHDAMYWYRQDPGQGLRLIYYSQIVNDFQKGDIAEGYSVSREKKESFPLTVTSAQKNPTAFYLCASSKTGRANYGYTFGSGTRLTVV.

The chain joins TRBV7-2 to TRBJ2-7; 10 nucleotides align to TRBD2. V shed 1 base, J shed 3 bases, and the junction held 0 bases outside the gene matches. The CDR3 is made up of 14 amino acids. Looked up from germline, CDR1 is SGHTA and CDR2 is FQGNSA. The CDR3 DNA is TGTGCCAGCAGCTTAGTAGCGGGAGGCTACGAGCAGTACGTC. Protein sequence: CASSLVAGGYEQYV.

V usage is TRBV27 and J usage is TRBJ1-2; TRBD1 matches at 9 bases. This CDR3 region has 14 residues. The germline gives CDR1 MNHEY, CDR2 SMNVEV (reference sequence). Losses at the gene ends were 10 bases for V and 6 bases for J; bases not matched to a gene: 12. DNA of the CDR3: TGTGCCACCGGACAGGGGCACCTAATTGATGGCTACACCTTC. As protein: CATGQGHLIDGYTF.

The rearrangement links TRBV2 to TRBJ1-2; 7 bases agree with TRBD1. The CDR3 totals 16 residues. J gave up 4 bases and V 3 bases, and 11 bases lay outside the gene matches. CDR1 and CDR2 from the germline V gene are SNHLY and FYNNEI. This CDR3 is CASSDIGNRGGYGYTF. The CDR3 DNA is TGTGCCAGCAGTGATATAGGGAACAGGGGCGGCTATGGCTACACCTTC.

J is TRBJ1-2 and V is TRBV7-9, with 7 bases identical to TRBD1. With V trimmed by 4 bases and J by 6 bases, 2 bases remained unmatched. Germline CDR1 and CDR2: SEHNR and FQNEAQ (reference sequence). This CDR3 has 12 residues. The CDR3 loop reads CASSSTGNGYTF. The CDR3 DNA is TGTGCCAGCAGCTCGACAGGGAATGGCTACACCTTC.

This clone was recorded only once. This sequence joins TRBV7-9 and TRBJ1-1; D ambiguous. CDR1 SEHNR and CDR2 FQNEAQ come from the germline V gene (reference sequence). Trimming cost V 5 bases and J 0 bases, with 13 bases left between them. CDR3 length: 15 residues. CDR3: CASSGWALLNTEAFF. The CDR3 bases are TGTGCCAGCAGCGGCTGGGCTCTATTGAACACTGAAGCTTTCTTT.

The chain is built from TRBV7-3 and TRBJ2-1; TRBD2 matches at 10 bases. The CDR3 extends over 15 amino acids. Germline V gene data show CDR1 as SGHTA and CDR2 as FQGTGA. The V and J ends lost 5 bases and 8 bases, in that order; junction bases with no gene match: 9. Here the CDR3 DNA reads TGTGCCAGCAGCACCCTAGCGGGGGCTTCTTATGAGCAGTTCTTC. This translates into CASSTLAGASYEQFF. The full variable domain, in which reference TRBV7-3 and TRBJ2-1 provide the parts outside the CDR3, is GAGVSQTPSNKVTEKGKYVELRCDPISGHTALYWYRQSLGQGPEFLIYFQGTGAADDSGLPNDRFFAVRPEGSVSTLKIQRTERGDSAVYLCASSTLAGASYEQFFGPGTRLTVL.

The rearrangement links TRBV29-1 to TRBJ2-5; 8 nucleotides match TRBD1. The CDR3 loop spans 15 amino acids. With V trimmed by 0 bases and J by 2 bases, 5 bases remained unmatched. CDR1 SQVTM and CDR2 ANQGSEA come from the germline V gene. The CDR3 is CSVEDQDRDQETQYF. In nucleotides, the CDR3 is TGCAGCGTTGAAGATCAGGACAGGGATCAAGAGACCCAGTACTTC.

The gene calls are TRBV7-9 and TRBJ2-2, with D possibly being TRBD1 (6 bases). Looked up from germline, CDR1 is SEHNR and CDR2 is FQNEAQ (reference sequence). The ends were cut back, 4 bases at V and 8 bases at J, with 8 bases in the middle. This CDR3 region has 12 residues. The CDR3 nucleotides are TGTGCCAGCAGCTACGACAGGGGGGAGCTGTTTTTT. This translates into CASSYDRGELFF.

This sequence joins TRBV7-3 and TRBJ2-5; tentative D call: TRBD1 (6 bases). The CDR3 loop spans 15 amino acids. The germline V gene has CDR1 SGHTA and CDR2 FQGTGA. Trimming removed 5 bases from V and 1 base from J, with 14 bases in between. Here the CDR3 reads CASSNQRGSQETQYF. The DNA for the CDR3 is TGTGCCAGCAGCAACCAAAGGGGGAGCCAAGAGACCCAGTACTTC.

This chain connects TRBV9 to TRBJ2-7; TRBD1 agrees at 9 bases. Unmatched junction bases numbered 6, after V lost 0 bases and J lost 5 bases. CDR1 is SGDLS and CDR2 is YYNGEE in the germline V gene. The CDR3 extends over 15 amino acids. DNA for the CDR3: TGTGCCAGCAGCGTAGTGTCGTGGGACAGGGACGAGCAGTACGTC. It yields the protein CASSVVSWDRDEQYV.

V and J are TRBV5-1 and TRBJ2-7; 9 nucleotides match TRBD1. After removal of 0 bases from V and 2 bases from J, the junction contained 3 bases not matched to a gene. The length of the CDR3 is 15 residues. The germline V gene encodes CDR1 SGHRS and CDR2 YFSETQ. The chain's CDR3 is CASSLDRGLTYEQYF. DNA for the CDR3: TGCGCCAGCAGCTTGGACAGGGGGCTAACCTACGAGCAGTACTTC.

The J gene is TRBJ2-7, the V gene TRBV5-5; D remains unclear. There are 15 residues in the CDR3. CDR1 and CDR2 from the germline V gene are SGHKS and YYEKEE (reference sequence). V lost 4 bases, J lost 0 bases, and 14 bases lay in between. The CDR3 coding sequence is TGTGCCAGCAGCATTTTTCGTAGCCTCTCCTACGAGCAGTACTTC. It is translated as CASSIFRSLSYEQYF.

This clone was observed a single time. The chain links TRBV3-1 (or the pseudogene TRBV3-2) to TRBJ2-5, with 9 nucleotides matching TRBD2. Germline-derived CDR1 and CDR2 are LGHDT and YNNKEL (reference sequence). This CDR3 has 16 amino acids. Trimming took 1 base from V and 9 from J; bases not matched to a gene: 12. CDR3 protein: CASSQGAASGAGPQYF. The CDR3 nucleotides read TGTGCCAGCAGCCAAGGGGCCGCTAGCGGGGCCGGGCCCCAGTACTTC.

The chain is built from TRBV6-6 and TRBJ1-3, with D perhaps matching TRBD1 (6 bases). Per the germline V gene, CDR1 is MNHNY and CDR2 is SVGAGI (reference sequence). V gave up 4 bases and J gave up 3 bases, with 16 bases separating them. The CDR3 runs to 16 residues. CDR3 loop: CASSSNDRLGGNTIYF. Here the CDR3 DNA reads TGTGCCAGCAGTTCGAACGACAGGTTGGGTGGAAACACCATATATTTT.

V and J are TRBV9 and TRBJ1-3; D gene uncertain. V gave up 0 bases and J gave up 5 bases, with 6 bases separating them. Per germline, CDR1 SGDLS and CDR2 YYNGEE. The CDR3 contains 13 residues. The CDR3 DNA follows: TGTGCCAGCAGCGTAGGAGCTAGAAACACCATATATTTT. Protein product: CASSVGARNTIYF.

The CDR3 spells CASSQGQWDSPLHF. CDR3 sequence (DNA): TGCGCCAGCAGCCAAGGACAGTGGGATTCACCCCTCCACTTT. This chain connects TRBV4-3 to TRBJ1-6; the D gene is possibly TRBD1 (5 bases). Germline values: CDR1 LGHNA, CDR2 YSLEER. The CDR3 loop spans 14 amino acids. V lost 1 base to trimming and J lost 8 bases, with 9 bases between them.

The genes are TRBV2 and TRBJ1-2, with D unclear. CDR1 is SNHLY and CDR2 is FYNNEI in the germline V gene. The CDR3 contains 13 residues. V lost 7 bases to trimming and J lost 5 bases, with 14 bases between them. In DNA form, the CDR3 reads TGTGCCAGCACCCTACGGGAAGTGTATGGCTACACCTTC. Translation: CASTLREVYGYTF.

The chain recombines TRBV9 with TRBJ2-1; D is perhaps TRBD1 (5 bases). Germline-derived CDR1 and CDR2 are SGDLS and YYNGEE. V was clipped by 0 bases and J by 8 bases, with 6 bases between them. This CDR3 region has 12 residues. For the CDR3, the DNA is TGTGCCAGCAGCGTAGTAGGGGATGAGCAGTTCTTC. Amino acid sequence: CASSVVGDEQFF.

A word on this clone: At one of its ends the junction is not consistent with the germline gene, which may arise from a read error. J is TRBJ1-2 and V is TRBV6-2 or TRBV6-3; a weak D match, TRBD1 (5 bases). CDR1 and CDR2 from the germline V gene are MNHEY and SVGEGT. CDR3 size: 13 residues. In DNA form, the CDR3 reads TGTGCCAGCAGTTCGAGACAGCTGACTGCTATCGCCTTC. This sequence encodes CASSSRQLTAIAF.

This clone was detected once. The V gene is TRBV10-3, the J gene TRBJ2-1; D may be TRBD1 (5 bases). The germline V gene encodes CDR1 ENHRY and CDR2 SYGVKD. The CDR3 spans 14 residues. V was cut by 6 bases and J by 5 bases, with 14 bases left in between. The CDR3 coding sequence is TGTGCCATCAGGAGAGGTACAGGCCACAATGAGCAGTTCTTC. It specifies CAIRRGTGHNEQFF.

The gene calls are TRBV4-2 and TRBJ2-1; 14 bases align to TRBD2. This CDR3 spans 16 amino acids. J lost 7 bases, V lost 1 base, and 3 bases had no gene match. CDR1 and CDR2 (germline): LGHNA, YNFKEQ. CDR3: CASSQGLAGGGNEQFF. The CDR3, as DNA: TGTGCCAGCAGCCAAGGACTAGCGGGAGGGGGGAATGAGCAGTTCTTC.

In its sample, this clone was seen many times. The chain carries TRBV6-5 and TRBJ1-1, with D unresolved. Germline CDR1 MNHEY, CDR2 SVGAGI. The CDR3 is 13 residues long. V lost 7 bases and J lost 1, with 10 bases in between. CDR3 DNA sequence: TGTGCCAGCATGTGGAGGGAGAACACTGAAGCTTTCTTT. This sequence encodes CASMWRENTEAFF.

In nucleotides, the CDR3 is TGTGCCACCGAGGGGAGGACCACTGAAGCTTTCTTT. This translates into CATEGRTTEAFF. The chain combines TRBV19 with TRBJ1-1; D possibly corresponds to TRBD1 (5 bases). Trimming left V 10 bases short and J 4 bases short, with 13 bases between. Germline V lookup: CDR1 LNHDA, CDR2 SQIVND (reference sequence). The CDR3 runs to 12 residues.